This TCR beta chain is drawn from a study of T cells after yellow fever vaccination. In this sample, this clonotype turned up a few times. The antigen is undetermined. Looked up from germline, CDR1 is DFQATT and CDR2 is SNEGSKA (reference sequence). V dropped 6 bases and J dropped 7; count of bases not matched to a gene: 7. This CDR3 is 13 amino acids long. Generation of TCR cDNA used 5'RACE template switching (which added a universal primer site and UMIs). TCRdb fed the 5' RACE reads into MiXCR, producing one record per CDR3 protein. The sample carries 100,000 to 150,000 distinct CDR3 sequences, under 8% recorded once. Study-wide results and caveats: Contamination of FACS-sorted repertoires by abundant clonotypes from the bulk population could occur. The booster response re-showed most primary clones: around 95% CD4, about 89% CD8.

The TCR was taken from a man between 18 and 29 years old who received the YFV17D yellow fever vaccine. The sequencing used CD4+ T cells sorted from PBMCs, collected 10 to 11 days after the first yellow fever vaccination. V gene TRBV20-1 combines with J gene TRBJ2-2, with 8 bases fitting TRBD1. The CDR3 bases are TGCAGTGCCTCGACAGGGGCCGGCGGGGAGCTGTTTTTT. Amino acids: CSASTGAGGELFF.